The 27 T cell receptor beta chains listed next were all sequenced from one sample in a study of post-analysis software for immune sequencing data. Whole-study findings and limits: Patients carried several TRBV segments more frequently than controls did, and TRBV5-6, TRBV5-1 and TRBV20-1 were among them.

Each TCR beta cDNA library carried unique molecular identifiers. TCRdb re-called the PCR reads with MiXCR, one entry per CDR3 protein. Here the sample spans approximately 260,000 distinct CDR3 sequences, 36% being singletons. Their cognate antigens are unknown. The source material was blood. Receptors were obtained from a girl aged 10-17 years with multiple sclerosis.

This chain connects TRBV7-2 to TRBJ2-3; 9 bases map to TRBD2. After removal of 3 bases from V and 5 bases from J, the junction contained 6 bases not matched to a gene. The CDR3 loop spans 15 amino acids. The germline gives CDR1 SGHTA, CDR2 FQGNSA. The chain's CDR3 is CASSFWLAGIDTQYF. DNA of the CDR3: TGTGCCAGCAGCTTTTGGCTAGCGGGGATAGATACGCAGTATTTT. Drawing the rest from reference TRBV7-2 and TRBJ2-3, the complete variable domain is GAGVSQSPSNKVTEKGKDVELRCDPISGHTALYWYRQSLGQGLEFLIYFQGNSAPDKSGLPSDRFSAERTGGSVSTLTIQRTQQEDSAVYLCASSFWLAGIDTQYFGPGTRLTVL.

With respect to this clonotype: A much bigger clone sits one base away, suggesting this may be a read error. The gene calls are TRBV29-1 and TRBJ1-2; D is unclear. The CDR3 is made up of 15 amino acids. Germline V CDR1 and CDR2: SQVTM, ANQGSEA. The CDR3 DNA sequence: TGCAGCGTTGAAGATCAACGGGATAAAAACTATGGCCACACCTTC. Encoded protein: CSVEDQRDKNYGHTF.

This chain connects TRBV20-1 to TRBJ1-2; TRBD1 agrees at 10 bases. The CDR3 loop spans 15 amino acids. CDR1 DFQATT and CDR2 SNEGSKA come from the germline V gene (reference sequence). The V gene end was trimmed by 3 bases and the J gene end by 5 bases; junction bases not matched to a gene: 9. The DNA for the CDR3 is TGCAGTGCTAGGACCCTAAAGGACAGGGGGTATGGCTACACCTTC. Translating gives CSARTLKDRGYGYTF.

Of note for this clonotype: A read error may produce the germline difference seen at one junction end. The chain recombines TRBV7-9 with TRBJ1-1, with a possible D match to TRBD1 (5 bases). Germline V gene sequence: CDR1 SEHNR, CDR2 FQNEAQ (reference sequence). CDR3 length: 13 amino acids. CDR3: CVSSGGQNTEAFF. The CDR3 DNA follows: TGTGTCAGCAGCGGCGGACAAAACACTGAAGCTTTCTTT. Variable domain in full (rest from reference TRBV7-9 and TRBJ1-1): DTGVSQNPRHKITKRGQNVTFRCDPISEHNRLYWYRQTLGQGPEFLTYFQNEAQLEKSRLLSDRFSAERPKGSFSTLEIQRTEQGDSAMYLCVSSGGQNTEAFFGQGTRLTVV.

In regard to this clonotype: Mismatch with germline at one junction end may stem from a read error. This chain links TRBV7-8 with TRBJ1-1, with unresolved D. The CDR3 consists of 16 residues. Germline V gene lookup returns CDR1 SGHVS and CDR2 FQNEAQ. CDR3 bases: TGTGCCGGCAGCTTTAATGGGAGGGCTCGGAACACTGAAGCTTTCTTT. Translating gives CAGSFNGRARNTEAFF.

This clonotype was picked up many times. J is TRBJ2-1 and V is TRBV12-3 or TRBV12-4; 10 bases match TRBD2. The CDR3 runs 14 residues. V dropped 5 bases and J dropped 8; count of bases not matched to a gene: 6. The CDR3 reads CASSRSGGIDEQFF. CDR3 sequence (DNA): TGTGCCAGCAGTCGTAGCGGGGGGATCGATGAGCAGTTCTTC.

This clonotype was seen at least ten times. This sequence joins TRBV7-2 and TRBJ2-4, with 10 positions matching TRBD2. The length of the CDR3 is 15 residues. Germline lookup yields CDR1 SGHTA and CDR2 FQGNSA. The V segment lost 5 bases and the J segment 2 bases; nucleotides outside the gene matches: 3. CDR3 residues: CASSKREGPKNIQYF. The CDR3 DNA sequence: TGTGCCAGCAGCAAGCGGGAGGGCCCCAAAAACATTCAGTACTTC.

This chain connects TRBV6-5 to TRBJ1-4; 9 bases match TRBD1. There are 15 residues in the CDR3. The V segment lost 0 bases and the J segment 7 bases; nucleotides outside the gene matches: 3. Germline V gene data show CDR1 as MNHEY and CDR2 as SVGAGI. This CDR3 is CASSYSGQGREKLFF. The CDR3 DNA reads as TGTGCCAGCAGTTACTCGGGACAGGGTCGTGAAAAACTGTTTTTT.

The chain links TRBV12-3 or TRBV12-4 to TRBJ2-4; TRBD2 is a possible D gene (6 bases). Near its end, the DNA agrees better with TRBJ2-7, so the J call may be wrong. CDR3 size: 13 residues. CDR3 in amino acids: CASNSGGPYEQYF. In nucleotides, the CDR3 is TGTGCCAGCAACTCCGGGGGACCCTACGAGCAGTACTTC.

Remarks on this clonotype: A much more abundant neighbour one base away suggests this may be a read error. V and J are TRBV13 and TRBJ2-7; weak D call: TRBD2 (7 bases). CDR1 is PRHDT and CDR2 is FYEKMQ in the germline V gene (reference sequence). V lost 3 bases and J 12 bases, leaving 24 bases between the germline ends. The CDR3 runs to 15 residues. CDR3 region: CASSFTTGGGYDLYF. CDR3 in DNA: TGTGCCAGCAGCTTCACAACCGGCGGGGGCTACGATCTGTACTTC. The full variable domain, rest sourced from reference TRBV13 and TRBJ2-7, is AAGVIQSPRHLIKEKRETATLKCYPIPRHDTVYWYQQGPGQDPQFLISFYEKMQSDKGSIPDRFSAQQFSDYHSELNMSSLELGDSALYFCASSFTTGGGYDLYFGPGTRLTVT.

The table lists this clonotype with a few counts. Given a much more abundant clone one base away, this may be a read error. The genes are TRBV4-2 and TRBJ2-7, with 11 nucleotides matching TRBD2. J lost 7 bases, V lost 0 bases, and 5 bases had no gene match. The CDR3 length is 15 residues. Germline CDR1 is LGHNA and CDR2 is YNFKEQ. The CDR3: CASSQDLASGGEQYF. The CDR3 nucleotides read TGTGCCAGCAGCCAAGATCTAGCTAGCGGGGGGGAGCAGTACTTC.

This clonotype has only a few counts. The V and J genes are TRBV12-3 or TRBV12-4 and TRBJ1-5; tentatively, D is TRBD1 (5 bases). The ends were cut back, 7 bases at V and 4 bases at J, with 11 bases in the middle. CDR3 length: 13 amino acids. The CDR3 here is CASNGGRNQPQHF. The CDR3 nucleotides read TGTGCCAGCAATGGGGGAAGGAATCAGCCCCAGCATTTT.

This clonotype was counted at least ten times. The genes are TRBV20-1 and TRBJ2-7; no clear D. Germline values: CDR1 DFQATT, CDR2 SNEGSKA (reference sequence). The V and J ends lost 0 bases and 9 bases respectively, with 18 bases between them. This CDR3 region has 14 residues. CDR3 sequence reads: CSAREMTDASWQYF. In DNA form, the CDR3 reads TGCAGTGCTAGAGAGATGACGGACGCATCGTGGCAGTACTTC.

The rearrangement joins TRBV5-1 to TRBJ1-1, with a possible D match to TRBD1 (6 bases). The CDR3 contains 15 residues. The germline V gene encodes CDR1 SGHRS and CDR2 YFSETQ. V lost 6 bases and J 2 bases, leaving 17 bases between the germline ends. The CDR3 spells CASTGGAIYNTEAFF. In DNA, the CDR3 is TGCGCCAGCACCGGGGGGGCGATATATAACACTGAAGCTTTCTTT.

There are a few counts of this clonotype. The chain carries TRBV18 and TRBJ1-4; a weak D match, TRBD1 (5 bases). Per the germline V gene, CDR1 is KGHSH and CDR2 is LQKENI. With 10 bases removed from V and 16 bases from J, the gap between germline ends came to 22 bases. The CDR3 contains 12 residues. Written as DNA, the CDR3 is TGTGCCACCACAGCAACGGGGGAGCGACGGTTTTTT. Translation: CATTATGERRFF.

This clonotype was picked up a small number of times. The chain uses TRBV2 and TRBJ1-1; D possibly corresponds to TRBD1 (5 bases). Germline V lookup: CDR1 SNHLY, CDR2 FYNNEI. With 0 bases removed from V and 4 bases from J, the gap between germline ends came to 18 bases. The CDR3 is 17 residues long. The CDR3 reads CASSEAGVPGRGTEAFF. CDR3 DNA: TGTGCCAGCAGTGAAGCGGGGGTACCGGGACGGGGCACTGAAGCTTTCTTT.

This clonotype was detected many times. The rearrangement joins TRBV6-5 to TRBJ2-1; tentative D call: TRBD2 (6 bases). The V and J ends lost 5 bases and 7 bases respectively, with 18 bases between them. The germline gives CDR1 MNHEY, CDR2 SVGAGI. The CDR3 consists of 15 residues. The CDR3: CASSRWASAENEQFF. CDR3 coding DNA: TGTGCCAGCAGTCGCTGGGCTAGCGCGGAGAATGAGCAGTTCTTC.

In DNA form, the CDR3 reads TGTGCCAGCAGCAGACAGCGGGCCCGCTCACCCCTCCACTTT. This sequence encodes CASSRQRARSPLHF. V usage is TRBV7-9 and J usage is TRBJ1-6, with D possibly being TRBD1 (5 bases). Germline loops: CDR1 SEHNR, CDR2 FQNEAQ (reference sequence). Trimming left V 5 bases short and J 10 bases short, with 15 bases between. The CDR3 length is 14 residues.

This clonotype was picked up many times. The chain carries TRBV29-1 and TRBJ1-1; 10 bases agree with TRBD1. This CDR3 is 12 amino acids long. The germline gives CDR1 SQVTM, CDR2 ANQGSEA. V dropped 6 bases and J dropped 6; count of bases not matched to a gene: 4. The chain's CDR3 is CSVDRGRPEAFF. The CDR3 region has the DNA TGCAGCGTGGACAGGGGGAGGCCTGAAGCTTTCTTT.

The rearrangement joins TRBV5-1 to TRBJ1-1; 7 nucleotides line up with TRBD1. Germline assignment: CDR1 SGHRS and CDR2 YFSETQ. The CDR3 is 15 residues long. V lost 3 bases, J lost 0 bases, and 5 bases stayed unmatched. The CDR3 nucleotides are TGCGCCAGCAGCTCGTACAGGGGCGTGAACACTGAAGCTTTCTTT. The encoded protein is CASSSYRGVNTEAFF.

This chain uses TRBV27 with TRBJ2-7, with D uncertain. V gave up 6 bases and J gave up 4 bases, with 16 bases separating them. The germline CDR1 and CDR2 sequences are MNHEY and SMNVEV (reference sequence). The CDR3 runs to 14 residues. The CDR3 sequence is CASSPPLGPYEQYF. CDR3 nucleotide sequence: TGTGCCAGCAGCCCTCCTCTCGGGCCGTACGAGCAGTACTTC.

This clonotype occurred a few times. The rearrangement uses TRBV2 and TRBJ1-1; the match to TRBD1 covers 7 bases. Germline lookup yields CDR1 SNHLY and CDR2 FYNNEI. After removal of 10 bases from V and 6 bases from J, the junction contained 11 bases not matched to a gene. This CDR3 has 13 residues. DNA of the CDR3: TGTGCCACCGGGGGACAGCCAAGGGCTGAAGCTTTCTTT. This encodes CATGGQPRAEAFF.

In this sample, this clonotype turned up many times. The chain links TRBV7-8 to TRBJ2-3; no clear D gene. Trimming pared 5 bases from V and 5 bases from J, leaving 11 bases between. Germline values: CDR1 SGHVS, CDR2 FQNEAQ. The CDR3 totals 13 residues. CDR3 nucleotides: TGTGCCAGCAGCGAGCGTACGGGAGATACGCAGTATTTT. It codes for CASSERTGDTQYF.

This clonotype was observed many times. The CDR3 nucleotides are TGCAGCGTTGATGGAGGAAGCAACACTGAAGCTTTCTTT. This sequence encodes CSVDGGSNTEAFF. J is TRBJ1-1 and V is TRBV29-1; D not resolved. V was clipped by 3 bases and J by 2 bases, with 10 bases between them. Looked up from germline, CDR1 is SQVTM and CDR2 is ANQGSEA. The CDR3 sequence is 13 residues long.

The V call is TRBV5-1, the J call TRBJ2-7; 7 nucleotides line up with TRBD2. Germline assignment: CDR1 SGHRS and CDR2 YFSETQ. The CDR3 runs 19 residues. Trimming at V came to 1 base and at J to 1 base, leaving 17 bases not matched to a gene. CDR3 in DNA: TGCGCCAGCAGCTTGAGTCTTTCTATAGGCCTAGCGGTTTCCTACGAGCAGTACTTC. As protein: CASSLSLSIGLAVSYEQYF.

As concerns this clonotype: This may be a read error: a much more frequent sequence differs by one nucleotide. V usage is TRBV5-1 and J usage is TRBJ2-1; 7 bases fit TRBD2. The J call is in doubt because the DNA end fits TRBJ2-7 better. The germline V gene has CDR1 SGHRS and CDR2 YFSETQ. The CDR3 is 16 residues long. DNA of the CDR3: TGCGCCAGCAGCTTGGTGGGAGGGAGCTCCTACAATGAGCAGTACTTC. It specifies CASSLVGGSSYNEQYF.

This chain connects TRBV10-3 to TRBJ2-3, with 13 bases aligning to TRBD2. The germline gives CDR1 ENHRY, CDR2 SYGVKD. The trim removed 6 bases at V and 3 bases at J, leaving 6 bases unmatched. The CDR3 has 16 amino acids. As DNA, the CDR3 is TGTGCCATCAGATCCGGACTAGCGGGAGTTACAGATACGCAGTATTTT. Residues: CAIRSGLAGVTDTQYF.